This T cell receptor beta chain was documented in a study of PD-L1 blockade in urothelial cancer. As for the study in general: T cells were recovered from blood samples at a median of approximately 150,000.

The protocol was immunoSEQ multiplex PCR, while the TCRdb copy is restricted to in-frame clones and leaves out a portion. The sample has approximately 100,000 clones; roughly nine tenths are singletons. As concerns this clone: Its antigen is unknown.

Findings of the study overall: Durable-benefit patients showed greater tumor-associated blood clone expansion at 3 weeks.

Patients presented with locally advanced or metastatic urothelial carcinoma. Germline-derived CDR1 and CDR2 are MRHNA and SNTAGT. The V segment lost 6 bases and the J segment 0 bases; nucleotides outside the gene matches: 4. The CDR3 has 15 amino acids. The rearrangement uses TRBV6-4 and TRBJ1-3, with 8 bases fitting TRBD1. The specimen comprised PBMCs, sampled around atezolizumab (anti-PD-L1) treatment. This sequence originates from a woman older than 75 with urothelial cancer. The CDR3 is CASSGQGFSGNTIYF. As DNA, the CDR3 is TGTGCCAGCAGCGGACAGGGCTTCTCTGGAAACACCATATATTTT.